Following are 15 T cell receptor beta chains from one sample sequenced in a study of T-cell reconstitution after alpha-beta-depleted transplantation in children. Unique molecular identifiers were incorporated during preparation of the TCRbeta library. MiXCR was run by TCRdb on the PCR reads, yielding one entry per CDR3 protein. Seen here are around 340,000 distinct CDR3 sequences, more than 10% observed once, and the top ten hold around 4.1%. The starting material was PBMCs, obtained from the stem cell graft. These receptors all stem from a human donor who donated a stem cell graft to a child with Fanconi anemia.

This clonotype was counted at least ten times. The chain employs TRBV13 and TRBJ2-1, with D tentatively TRBD1 or TRBD2 (5 bases each). The CDR3 has 13 amino acids. Germline CDR1 reads PRHDT; CDR2 reads FYEKMQ (reference sequence). Trimming took 6 bases from V and 10 from J, leaving 16 bases between them. The CDR3 coding sequence is TGTGCCAGCAGTTTGGGACCCTTGGGGGAGCAGTTCTTC. Protein product: CASSLGPLGEQFF.

The rearrangement joins TRBV2 to TRBJ2-7; possibly TRBD2 for D (5 bases). With 5 bases removed from V and 7 bases from J, the gap between germline ends came to 15 bases. Germline CDR1 and CDR2: SNHLY and FYNNEI. The CDR3 covers 13 residues. This chain's CDR3 is CASSPWLAAEQYF. The DNA for the CDR3 is TGTGCCAGCAGTCCCTGGCTAGCTGCTGAGCAGTACTTC.

The chain joins TRBV12-3 or TRBV12-4 to TRBJ1-1; D gene ambiguous. V was clipped by 1 base and J by 8 bases, with 14 bases between them. The CDR3 has 14 amino acids. Here the CDR3 reads CASSLELSAAEAFF. DNA of the CDR3: TGTGCCAGCAGTTTAGAGTTATCCGCTGCGGAAGCTTTCTTT.

Ten or more counts support this clonotype. This chain links TRBV6-4 with TRBJ2-6; 7 positions match TRBD1. CDR1 is MRHNA, CDR2 SNTAGT, per germline. The J segment lost 0 bases and the V segment lost 3 bases, leaving 5 bases of the junction unmatched. The CDR3 sequence is 17 residues long. The CDR3 is CASSEGDSRSGANVLTF. The CDR3 DNA reads TGTGCCAGCAGTGAAGGGGACAGTCGCTCTGGGGCCAACGTCCTGACTTTC.

This clonotype was observed at least ten times. V gene TRBV6-5 combines with J gene TRBJ2-2; D is unclear. V was cut by 0 bases and J by 0 bases, with 5 bases left in between. CDR1 MNHEY and CDR2 SVGAGI come from the germline V gene. CDR3 size: 15 residues. The DNA of the CDR3 is TGTGCCAGCAGTTACTCGGGTCCGAACACCGGGGAGCTGTTTTTT. Amino acid sequence: CASSYSGPNTGELFF.

This clonotype appeared a few times. The chain carries TRBV5-1 and TRBJ2-1; TRBD2 matches at 11 bases. The germline gives CDR1 SGHRS, CDR2 YFSETQ. V shed 6 bases, J shed 5 bases, and the junction held 10 bases outside the gene matches. The CDR3 runs 16 residues. The chain's CDR3 is CASTYMLAGGDNEQFF. In nucleotides, the CDR3 is TGCGCCAGCACCTACATGCTAGCGGGGGGAGACAATGAGCAGTTCTTC.

This clonotype was found a few times. The chain joins TRBV29-1 to TRBJ2-1, with 10 bases matching TRBD1. V was clipped by 6 bases and J by 6 bases; unmatched bases: 5. The CDR3 has 13 amino acids. Germline CDR1 SQVTM, CDR2 ANQGSEA. CDR3 region: CSVGTGVGNEQFF. The DNA for the CDR3 is TGCAGCGTCGGGACAGGGGTTGGCAATGAGCAGTTCTTC.

The table lists this clonotype with a few counts. The chain recombines TRBV7-3 with TRBJ2-1, with 9 nucleotides matching TRBD1. CDR1 and CDR2 (germline): SGHTA, FQGTGA. This CDR3 contains 16 residues. With V trimmed by 1 base and J by 0 bases, 1 base remained unmatched. CDR3 sequence (DNA): TGTGCCAGCAGCTTAAAGGGACAGGGCTCCTACAATGAGCAGTTCTTC. This encodes CASSLKGQGSYNEQFF.

The chain has TRBV5-1 and TRBJ1-6, with D hard to call. Looked up from germline, CDR1 is SGHRS and CDR2 is YFSETQ. The CDR3 sequence is 15 residues long. V was trimmed by 4 bases and J by 5 bases, leaving 13 bases between them. Here the CDR3 reads CASSPRWSNNSPLHF. CDR3 nucleotides: TGCGCCAGCAGCCCCCGTTGGAGTAATAATTCACCCCTCCACTTT.

CDR3 in DNA: TGCGCCAGCAGGTGGGAAATGAACACTGAAGCTTTCTTT. It specifies CASRWEMNTEAFF. The chain employs TRBV5-1 and TRBJ1-1; no clear D gene. V was trimmed by 5 bases and J by 0 bases, leaving 8 bases between them. The germline V gene encodes CDR1 SGHRS and CDR2 YFSETQ. The CDR3 is made up of 13 amino acids. The full variable domain, completed using reference TRBV5-1 and TRBJ1-1, is KAGVTQTPRYLIKTRGQQVTLSCSPISGHRSVSWYQQTPGQGLQFLFEYFSETQRNKGNFPGRFSGRQFSNSRSEMNVSTLELGDSALYLCASRWEMNTEAFFGQGTRLTVV.

The chain carries TRBV6-2 or TRBV6-3 and TRBJ2-7; D call uncertain. V lost 4 bases to trimming and J lost 6 bases, with 10 bases between them. The germline gives CDR1 MNHEY, CDR2 SVGEGT. This CDR3 comprises 12 residues. The DNA of the CDR3 is TGTGCCAGCAGTTCCTCGAACTTCGAGCAGTACTTC. This sequence encodes CASSSSNFEQYF.

The rearrangement uses TRBV29-1 and TRBJ2-7; the match to TRBD1 covers 11 bases. The germline V gene has CDR1 SQVTM and CDR2 ANQGSEA. CDR3 length: 14 residues. Germline trimming cut 3 bases from V and 2 bases from J; bases unmatched to any gene: 3. CDR3 in amino acids: CSVDQGQGAYEQYF. The CDR3 nucleotides are TGCAGCGTTGATCAGGGACAGGGGGCCTACGAGCAGTACTTC.

This clonotype showed up many times. The chain recombines TRBV6-5 with TRBJ2-7; D not certain. The CDR3 spans 11 residues. In germline, CDR1 is MNHEY, CDR2 SVGAGI. V lost 6 bases and J 3 bases, leaving 6 bases between the germline ends. CDR3 sequence reads: CASSNSYEQYV. As DNA, the CDR3 is TGTGCCAGCAGCAACAGCTACGAGCAGTACGTC.

This clonotype was counted between two and nine times. The chain combines TRBV4-3 with TRBJ1-2; 9 bases align to TRBD1. With V trimmed by 4 bases and J by 7 bases, 10 bases remained unmatched. Germline V gene lookup returns CDR1 LGHNA and CDR2 YSLEER. This CDR3 has 15 amino acids. The CDR3 DNA reads TGCGCCAGCAGCCGTGGGACAGGGAGGTTGGGTGGCTACACCTTC. Its translation: CASSRGTGRLGGYTF.

CDR3 nucleotides: TGTGCCAGCAGCTCGCGGCTAGCGGGTACGGCCCAAGAGACCCAGTACTTC. This codes for CASSSRLAGTAQETQYF. The chain recombines TRBV7-6 with TRBJ2-5; TRBD2 agrees at 8 bases. Germline V gene lookup returns CDR1 SGHVS and CDR2 FNYEAQ. CDR3 length equals 17 residues. V gave up 4 bases and J gave up 1 base; unmatched junction bases: 11.